The rows below give T cell receptor beta chains drawn from one sample of a study of Graves' ophthalmopathy and Graves' hyperthyroidism. TCRdb itself ran the multiplex PCR reads through MiXCR, one entry per CDR3 protein. The repertoire consists of approximately 160,000 distinct CDR3 sequences, with 39% occurring once and the leading ten covering roughly 9%. Sequenced input: peripheral blood. All receptors come from a man younger than 45 with Graves' ophthalmopathy. CDR3s leave out the opening cysteine and the closing phenylalanine or tryptophan. Each record gives: V gene, D gene, CDR3 protein. D genes are given only for firm matches.

v_call: TRBV6-4; d_call: TRBD1; cdr3_aa: ASSLQGARGNTIY
v_call: TRBV6-5; d_call: TRBD1; cdr3_aa: ASSYRDRQGNEQY
v_call: TRBV12-3/TRBV12-4; d_call: .; cdr3_aa: ASSFGFRSHIGYT
v_call: TRBV6-2/TRBV6-3; d_call: TRBD2; cdr3_aa: ASSGGGNSYEQY
v_call: TRBV3-1; d_call: TRBD1; cdr3_aa: ASSQAGTGEWYEQY
v_call: TRBV6-1; d_call: TRBD1; cdr3_aa: ASGQGADYGYT
v_call: TRBV27; d_call: TRBD2; cdr3_aa: ASSFFGTRGTGELF
v_call: TRBV6-5; d_call: .; cdr3_aa: ASKAVSGANVLT
v_call: TRBV24-1; d_call: .; cdr3_aa: ATSENSQYGNTIY
v_call: TRBV6-5; d_call: .; cdr3_aa: ASSYSGVGNQPQH
v_call: TRBV28; d_call: .; cdr3_aa: AERGQGDRYT
v_call: TRBV6-1; d_call: .; cdr3_aa: ASRVRTGNTEAF
v_call: TRBV2; d_call: .; cdr3_aa: ASSVLSGLETQY
v_call: TRBV2; d_call: TRBD2; cdr3_aa: ASGLAGETQY
v_call: TRBV12-5; d_call: .; cdr3_aa: ASGPPRGSSYEQY
v_call: TRBV11-2; d_call: .; cdr3_aa: ASSLLFREEGQPQH
v_call: TRBV7-8; d_call: .; cdr3_aa: ASSLGSGANVLT
v_call: TRBV9; d_call: .; cdr3_aa: ASSETLGPTYGYT
v_call: TRBV6-1; d_call: TRBD1; cdr3_aa: ASTERDRETQY
v_call: TRBV29-1; d_call: .; cdr3_aa: SARNINYGYT